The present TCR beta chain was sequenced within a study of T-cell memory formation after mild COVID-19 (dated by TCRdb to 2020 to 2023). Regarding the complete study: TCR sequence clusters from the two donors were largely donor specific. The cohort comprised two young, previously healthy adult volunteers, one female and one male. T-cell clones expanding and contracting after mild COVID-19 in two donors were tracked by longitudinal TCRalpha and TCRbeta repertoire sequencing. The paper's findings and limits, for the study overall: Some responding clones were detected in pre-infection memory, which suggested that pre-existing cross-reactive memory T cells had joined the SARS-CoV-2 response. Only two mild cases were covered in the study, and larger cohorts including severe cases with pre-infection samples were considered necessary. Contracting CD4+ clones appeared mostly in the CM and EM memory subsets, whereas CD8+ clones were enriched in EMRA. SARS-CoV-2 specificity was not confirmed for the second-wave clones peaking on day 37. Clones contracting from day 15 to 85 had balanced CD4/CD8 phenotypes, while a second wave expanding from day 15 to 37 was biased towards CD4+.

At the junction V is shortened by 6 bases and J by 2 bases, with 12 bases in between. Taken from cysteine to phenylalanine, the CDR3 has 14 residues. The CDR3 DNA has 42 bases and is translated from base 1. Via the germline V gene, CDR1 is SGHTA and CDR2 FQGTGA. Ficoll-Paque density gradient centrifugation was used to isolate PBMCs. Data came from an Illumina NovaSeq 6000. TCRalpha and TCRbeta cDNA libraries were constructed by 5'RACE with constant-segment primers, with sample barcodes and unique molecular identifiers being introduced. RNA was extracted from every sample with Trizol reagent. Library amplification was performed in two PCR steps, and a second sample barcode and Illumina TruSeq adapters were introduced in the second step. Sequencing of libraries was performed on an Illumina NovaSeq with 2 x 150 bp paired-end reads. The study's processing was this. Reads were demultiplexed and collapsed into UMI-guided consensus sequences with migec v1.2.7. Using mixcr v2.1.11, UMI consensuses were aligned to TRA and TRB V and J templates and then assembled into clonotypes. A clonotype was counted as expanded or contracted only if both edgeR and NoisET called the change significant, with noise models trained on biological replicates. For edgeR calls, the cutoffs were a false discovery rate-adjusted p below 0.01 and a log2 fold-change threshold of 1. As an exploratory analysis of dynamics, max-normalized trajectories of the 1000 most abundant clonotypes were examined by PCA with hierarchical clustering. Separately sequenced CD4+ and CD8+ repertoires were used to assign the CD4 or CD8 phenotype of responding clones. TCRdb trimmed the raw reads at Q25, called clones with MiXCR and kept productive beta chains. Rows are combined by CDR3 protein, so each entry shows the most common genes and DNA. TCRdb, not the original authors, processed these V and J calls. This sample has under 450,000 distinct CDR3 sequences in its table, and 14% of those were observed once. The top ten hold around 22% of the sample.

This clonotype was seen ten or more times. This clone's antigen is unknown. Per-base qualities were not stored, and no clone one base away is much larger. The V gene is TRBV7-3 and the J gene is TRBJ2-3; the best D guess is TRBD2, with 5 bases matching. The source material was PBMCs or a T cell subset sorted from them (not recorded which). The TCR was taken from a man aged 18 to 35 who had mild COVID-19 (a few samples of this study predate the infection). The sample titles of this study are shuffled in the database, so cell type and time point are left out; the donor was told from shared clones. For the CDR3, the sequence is CASSRSGPTDTQYF. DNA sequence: TGTGCCAGCAGTCGGAGCGGTCCCACAGATACGCAGTATTTT.